The clone carrying this T cell receptor beta chain was seen ten or more times. This specimen belongs to a study of T cells in Graves' hyperthyroidism and ophthalmopathy. CDR1 and CDR2 (germline): SGHAT, FQNNGV. The CDR3 totals 15 residues. V was shortened by 0 bases and J by 1 base, with 9 bases between the two germline ends. Researchers barred patients who had uncontrolled infection, other autoimmune disease, pregnancy or lactation. Using RNA transcripts as the source, TCR beta CDR3 regions were amplified. The TCR CDR3 first-round RT-PCR relied on the HTBI primer set. TCRdb reprocessed the multiplex PCR reads with MiXCR, giving one entry per CDR3 protein. Here the sample spans roughly 400,000 distinct CDR3 sequences, around an eighth being singletons.

The chain links TRBV11-2 to TRBJ2-5; D is ambiguous. The receptor was isolated from a man aged 50 or older with Graves' ophthalmopathy. The sequencing sample was made of blood. CDR3 region: CASSLDPGPQETQYF. Written as DNA, the CDR3 is TGTGCCAGCAGCTTAGATCCCGGGCCCCAAGAGACCCAGTACTTC.